This TCR beta chain was recorded in a study of blood T cell repertoires in COVID-19. The protocol was immunoSEQ multiplex PCR, while the TCRdb copy is restricted to in-frame clones and leaves out a portion. The sample yields fewer than 250,000 clones, more than 70% seen once. CDR3 length: 15 residues. V was shortened by 3 bases and J by 10 bases, with 22 bases between the two germline ends. Germline V gene lookup returns CDR1 DFQATT and CDR2 SNEGSKA (reference sequence). Sample: peripheral blood. The chain combines TRBV20-1 with TRBJ2-1; perhaps TRBD2 as D (6 bases). The sequence was obtained from a woman between 50 and 59 years old with acute or convalescent COVID-19. The CDR3 sequence: CSASLRDLYAGEQFF. The CDR3 coding sequence is TGCAGTGCTAGTCTCCGGGACTTATATGCAGGCGAGCAGTTCTTC.